This T cell receptor (beta chain) stems from a study of Tregs in tolerant kidney transplant recipients. Whole-study results and caveats: Expanding Tregs on activated donor B cells appeared to best identify donor-specific TCRbeta clones. Biological reproducibility was not directly addressed in this study. Some patients' samples used different primers over time, so nucleotide sequences weren't comparable.

TCRdb keeps only in-frame clones here, not all; method: immunoSEQ multiplex PCR. The profile shows 50,000 to 65,000 clones, approximately 89% of them singletons. Germline V CDR1 and CDR2: SGHDT, YYEEEE. With 0 bases clipped from V and 4 bases from J, the junction kept 3 bases outside the gene matches. CDR3 size: 15 residues. This clone was observed a handful of times. What it recognizes is unknown. In the same sample, other DNA sequences code for this CDR3. The nonmyeloablative bone marrow transplants came from related graft donors, with transient mixed chimerism. CD4+CD25+CD127- Tregs, CD4+CD25- non-Tregs, CD4 and CD8 cells were sorted.

The sequencing here drew on CD4+ T cells from blood (PBMCs), taken 6 months after the transplant. This receptor was taken from a human patient who received a combined kidney and bone marrow transplant. Some of these T cells may belong to the graft donor. The chain uses TRBV5-6 and TRBJ2-5, with 10 bases fitting TRBD2. CDR3 nucleotide sequence: TGTGCCAGCAGCTTGGTGGCTAGCGGGAGAGAGACCCAGTACTTC. It is translated as CASSLVASGRETQYF.